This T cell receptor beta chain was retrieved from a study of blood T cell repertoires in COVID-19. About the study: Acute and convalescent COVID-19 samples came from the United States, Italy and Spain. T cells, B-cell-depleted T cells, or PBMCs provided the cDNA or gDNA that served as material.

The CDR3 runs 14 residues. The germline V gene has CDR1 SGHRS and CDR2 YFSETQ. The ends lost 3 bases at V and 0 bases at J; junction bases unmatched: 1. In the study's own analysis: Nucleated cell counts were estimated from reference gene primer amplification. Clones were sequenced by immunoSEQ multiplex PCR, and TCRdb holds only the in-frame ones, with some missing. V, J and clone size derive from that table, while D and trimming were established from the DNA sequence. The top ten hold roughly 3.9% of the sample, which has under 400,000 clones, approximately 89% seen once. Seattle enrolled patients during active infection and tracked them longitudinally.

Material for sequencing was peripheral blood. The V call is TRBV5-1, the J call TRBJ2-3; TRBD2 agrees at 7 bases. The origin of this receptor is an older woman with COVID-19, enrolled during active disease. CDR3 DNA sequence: TGCGCCAGCAGCTCCGGGGGGAGCACAGATACGCAGTATTTT. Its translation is CASSSGGSTDTQYF.